The sequence of this T cell receptor (beta chain) was determined in a study of T cells after yellow fever vaccination. UMIs were added to TCR cDNA along with a universal primer site when it was made by 5'RACE template switching. TCRdb re-derived calls from the 5' RACE reads in MiXCR, one entry per CDR3 protein. Of about 210,000 distinct CDR3 sequences in the sample, roughly 6.8% are singletons; the top ten hold 1% to 1.2%. Study results and limitations: Subsequent booster samples again held most clones from primary vaccination (96% CD4, just under 90% CD8). Peaking on day 5 versus 15, the secondary response was faster but weaker.

This clonotype has a count of ten or more. Its antigen is unknown. The specimen was CD4+ T cells sorted from PBMCs, collected on the day of the yellow fever booster vaccination. This sequence was found in a man aged 30-40 years who received the YFV17D yellow fever vaccine.

The CDR3 sequence is CASKIQGVYEQYF. Here the CDR3 DNA reads TGTGCCAGCAAAATACAGGGGGTCTACGAGCAGTACTTC. The chain joins TRBV28 to TRBJ2-7; 8 bases align to TRBD1. J was trimmed by 3 bases and V by 7 bases; bases with no gene match: 5. CDR3 length equals 13 residues. Germline V gene lookup returns CDR1 MDHEN and CDR2 SYDVKM.